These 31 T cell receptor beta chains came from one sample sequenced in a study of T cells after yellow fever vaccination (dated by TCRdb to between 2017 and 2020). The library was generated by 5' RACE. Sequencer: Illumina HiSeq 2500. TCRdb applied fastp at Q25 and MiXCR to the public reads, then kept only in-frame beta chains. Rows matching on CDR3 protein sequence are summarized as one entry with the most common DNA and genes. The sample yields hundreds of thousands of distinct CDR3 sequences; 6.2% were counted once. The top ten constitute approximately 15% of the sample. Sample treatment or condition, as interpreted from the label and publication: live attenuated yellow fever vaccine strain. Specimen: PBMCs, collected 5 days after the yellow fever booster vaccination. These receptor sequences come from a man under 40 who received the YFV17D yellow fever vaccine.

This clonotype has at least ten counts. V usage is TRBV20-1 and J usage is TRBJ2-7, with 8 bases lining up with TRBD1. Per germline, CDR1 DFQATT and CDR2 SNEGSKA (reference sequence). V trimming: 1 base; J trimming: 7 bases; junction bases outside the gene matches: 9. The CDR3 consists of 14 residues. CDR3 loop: CSARGPDRVFEQYF. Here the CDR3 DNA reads TGCAGTGCTAGAGGTCCGGACAGGGTCTTTGAGCAGTACTTC.

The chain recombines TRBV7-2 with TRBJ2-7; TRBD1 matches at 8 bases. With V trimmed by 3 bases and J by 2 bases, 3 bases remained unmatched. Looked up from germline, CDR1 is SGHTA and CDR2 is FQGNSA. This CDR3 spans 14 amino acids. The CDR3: CASSFQGAPYEQYF. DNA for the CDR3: TGTGCCAGCAGCTTCCAGGGGGCCCCCTACGAGCAGTACTTC.

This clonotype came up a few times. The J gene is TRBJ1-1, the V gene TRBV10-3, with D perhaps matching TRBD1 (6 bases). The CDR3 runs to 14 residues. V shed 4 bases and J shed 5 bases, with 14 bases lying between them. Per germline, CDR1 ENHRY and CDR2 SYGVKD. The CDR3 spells CAISVTGRGTEAFF. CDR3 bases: TGTGCCATCAGTGTCACCGGGAGGGGGACTGAAGCTTTCTTT.

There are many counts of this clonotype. CDR3 in DNA: TGTGCCAGCAGTTTATTTAGGGCGGGAGGCCGCGAGCAGTACTTC. Protein: CASSLFRAGGREQYF. This sequence joins TRBV28 and TRBJ2-7; 8 bases fit TRBD2. The CDR3 is 15 residues long. Germline CDR1 and CDR2: MDHEN and SYDVKM. After removal of 1 base from V and 6 bases from J, the junction contained 8 bases not matched to a gene. The whole variable domain, filled in from reference TRBV28 and TRBJ2-7, reads DVKVTQSSRYLVKRTGEKVFLECVQDMDHENMFWYRQDPGLGLRLIYFSYDVKMKEKGDIPEGYSVSREKKERFSLILESASTNQTSMYLCASSLFRAGGREQYFGPGTRLTVT.

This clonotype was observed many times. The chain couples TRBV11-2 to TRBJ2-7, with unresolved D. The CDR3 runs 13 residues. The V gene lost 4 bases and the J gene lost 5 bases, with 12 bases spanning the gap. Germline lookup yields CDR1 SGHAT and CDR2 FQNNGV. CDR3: CASSSGPKDEQYF. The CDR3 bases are TGTGCCAGCAGCTCCGGGCCGAAGGACGAGCAGTACTTC.

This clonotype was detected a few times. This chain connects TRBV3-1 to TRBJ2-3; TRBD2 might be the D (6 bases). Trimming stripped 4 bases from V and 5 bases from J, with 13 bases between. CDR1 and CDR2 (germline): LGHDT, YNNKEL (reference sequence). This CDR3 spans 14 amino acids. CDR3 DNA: TGTGCCAGCAGCCCAATGTTCGGGGGAGATACGCAGTATTTT. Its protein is CASSPMFGGDTQYF.

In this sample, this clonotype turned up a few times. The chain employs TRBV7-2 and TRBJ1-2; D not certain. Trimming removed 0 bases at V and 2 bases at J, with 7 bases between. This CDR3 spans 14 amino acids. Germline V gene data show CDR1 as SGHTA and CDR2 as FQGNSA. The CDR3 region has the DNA TGTGCCAGCAGCTTAGCTGGCAGCAACTATGGCTACACCTTC. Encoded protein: CASSLAGSNYGYTF.

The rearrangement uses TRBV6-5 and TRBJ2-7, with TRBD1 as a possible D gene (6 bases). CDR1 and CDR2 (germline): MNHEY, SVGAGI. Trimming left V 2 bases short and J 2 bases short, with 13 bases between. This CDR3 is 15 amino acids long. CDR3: CASSYRAGVAYEQYF. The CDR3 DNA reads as TGTGCCAGCAGTTACCGTGCAGGGGTGGCCTACGAGCAGTACTTC.

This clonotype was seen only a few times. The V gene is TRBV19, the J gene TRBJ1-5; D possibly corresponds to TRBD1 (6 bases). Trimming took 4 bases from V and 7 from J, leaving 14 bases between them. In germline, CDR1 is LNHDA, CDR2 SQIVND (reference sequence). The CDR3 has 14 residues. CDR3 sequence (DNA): TGTGCCAGTAGTACTCCCGGGGGGGCACAGCCCCAGCATTTT. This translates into CASSTPGGAQPQHF.

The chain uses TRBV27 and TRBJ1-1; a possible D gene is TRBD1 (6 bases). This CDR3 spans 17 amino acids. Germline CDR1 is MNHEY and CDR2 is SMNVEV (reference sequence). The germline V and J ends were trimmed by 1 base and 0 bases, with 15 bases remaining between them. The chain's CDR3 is CASSLYGGPTMNTEAFF. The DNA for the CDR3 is TGTGCCAGCAGTTTATATGGGGGGCCAACCATGAACACTGAAGCTTTCTTT.

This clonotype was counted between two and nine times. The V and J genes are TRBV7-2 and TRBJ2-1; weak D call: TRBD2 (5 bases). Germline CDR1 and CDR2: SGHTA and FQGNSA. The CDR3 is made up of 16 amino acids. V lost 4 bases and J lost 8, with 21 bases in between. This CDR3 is CASSSPARGKGHEQFF. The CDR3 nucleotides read TGTGCCAGCAGCTCCCCCGCCCGGGGAAAGGGCCATGAGCAGTTCTTC.

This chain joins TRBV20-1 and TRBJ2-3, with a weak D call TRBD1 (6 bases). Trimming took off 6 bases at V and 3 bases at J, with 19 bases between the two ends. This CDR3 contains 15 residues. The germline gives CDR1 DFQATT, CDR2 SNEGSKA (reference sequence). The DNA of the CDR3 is TGCAGTGCCCAGACAGGCGCCGCCCGGACAGATACGCAGTATTTT. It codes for CSAQTGAARTDTQYF.

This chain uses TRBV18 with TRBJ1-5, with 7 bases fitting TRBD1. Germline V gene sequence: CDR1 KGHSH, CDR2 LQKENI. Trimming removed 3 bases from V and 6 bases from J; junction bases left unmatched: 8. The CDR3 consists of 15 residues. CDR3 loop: CASSPSTGASQPQHF. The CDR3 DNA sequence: TGTGCCAGCTCACCGAGTACAGGGGCCAGTCAGCCCCAGCATTTT. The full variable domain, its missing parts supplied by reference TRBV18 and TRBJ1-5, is NAGVMQNPRHLVRRRGQEARLRCSPMKGHSHVYWYRQLPEEGLKFMVYLQKENIIDESGMPKERFSAEFPKEGPSILRIQQVVRGDSAAYFCASSPSTGASQPQHFGDGTRLSIL.

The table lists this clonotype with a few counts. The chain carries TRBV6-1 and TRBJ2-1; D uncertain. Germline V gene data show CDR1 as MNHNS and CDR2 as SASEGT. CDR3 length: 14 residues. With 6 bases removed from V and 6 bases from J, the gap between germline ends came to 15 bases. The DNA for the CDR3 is TGTGCCAGCAGGAACCACCAAACAATCAATGAGCAGTTCTTC. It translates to CASRNHQTINEQFF.

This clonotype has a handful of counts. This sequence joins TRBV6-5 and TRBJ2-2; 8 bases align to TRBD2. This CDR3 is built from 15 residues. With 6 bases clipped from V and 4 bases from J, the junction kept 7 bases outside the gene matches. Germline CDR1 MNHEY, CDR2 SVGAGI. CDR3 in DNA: TGTGCCAGCAGCTTGGAGAGCGGGAGCACCGGGGAGCTGTTTTTT. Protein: CASSLESGSTGELFF.

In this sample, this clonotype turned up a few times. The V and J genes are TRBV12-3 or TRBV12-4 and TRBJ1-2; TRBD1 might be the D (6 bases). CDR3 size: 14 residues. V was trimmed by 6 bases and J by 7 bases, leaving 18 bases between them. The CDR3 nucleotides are TGTGCCAGCAGGATGGACAGCCTCCGAGGTGGCTACACCTTC. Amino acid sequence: CASRMDSLRGGYTF.

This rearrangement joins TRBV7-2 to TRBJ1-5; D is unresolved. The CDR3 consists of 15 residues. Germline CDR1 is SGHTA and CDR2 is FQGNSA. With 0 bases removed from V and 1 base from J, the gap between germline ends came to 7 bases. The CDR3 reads CASSLAALSNQPQHF. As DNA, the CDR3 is TGTGCCAGCAGCTTAGCCGCGTTGAGCAATCAGCCCCAGCATTTT.

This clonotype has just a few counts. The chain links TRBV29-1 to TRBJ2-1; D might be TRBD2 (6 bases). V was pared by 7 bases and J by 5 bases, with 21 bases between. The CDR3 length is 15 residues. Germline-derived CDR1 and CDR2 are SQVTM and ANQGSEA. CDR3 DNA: TGCAGCGCCCTTCGAGGGCCGCGGGACGACAATGAGCAGTTCTTC. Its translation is CSALRGPRDDNEQFF.

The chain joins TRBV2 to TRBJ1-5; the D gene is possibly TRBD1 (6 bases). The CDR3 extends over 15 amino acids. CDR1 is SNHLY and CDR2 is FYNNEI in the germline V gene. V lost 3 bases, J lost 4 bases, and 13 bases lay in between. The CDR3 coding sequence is TGTGCCAGCAGTGAGCTACAGGGAGGAAATCAGCCCCAGCATTTT. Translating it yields CASSELQGGNQPQHF.

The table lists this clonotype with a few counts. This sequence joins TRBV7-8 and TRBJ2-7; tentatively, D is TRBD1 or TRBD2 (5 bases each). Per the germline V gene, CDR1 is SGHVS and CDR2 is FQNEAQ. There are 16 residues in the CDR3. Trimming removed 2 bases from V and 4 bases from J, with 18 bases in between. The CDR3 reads CASSLIGTTTYYEQYF. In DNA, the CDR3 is TGTGCCAGCAGCTTAATCGGGACCACAACTTATTACGAGCAGTACTTC. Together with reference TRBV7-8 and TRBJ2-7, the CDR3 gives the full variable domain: GAGVSQSPRYKVAKRGQDVALRCDPISGHVSLFWYQQALGQGPEFLTYFQNEAQLDKSGLPSDRFFAERPEGSVSTLKIQRTQQEDSAVYLCASSLIGTTTYYEQYFGPGTRLTVT.

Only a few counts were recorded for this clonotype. CDR3 DNA: TGTGCCATCAGTGATTCAATGAGCTCCTACAATGAGCAGTTCTTC. The encoded protein is CAISDSMSSYNEQFF. The gene calls are TRBV10-3 and TRBJ2-1; unclear D gene. From germline, CDR1 is ENHRY and CDR2 SYGVKD. V dropped 3 bases and J dropped 0 bases, with 9 bases sitting between them. The CDR3 covers 15 residues.

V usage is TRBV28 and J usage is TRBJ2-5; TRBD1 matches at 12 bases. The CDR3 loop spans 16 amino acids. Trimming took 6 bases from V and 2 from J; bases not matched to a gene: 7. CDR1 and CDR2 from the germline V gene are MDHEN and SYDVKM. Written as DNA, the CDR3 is TGTGCCAGCAGAACCCGGGACAGGGGGCAACAAGAGACCCAGTACTTC. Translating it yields CASRTRDRGQQETQYF. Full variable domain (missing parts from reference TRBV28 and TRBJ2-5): DVKVTQSSRYLVKRTGEKVFLECVQDMDHENMFWYRQDPGLGLRLIYFSYDVKMKEKGDIPEGYSVSREKKERFSLILESASTNQTSMYLCASRTRDRGQQETQYFGPGTRLLVL.

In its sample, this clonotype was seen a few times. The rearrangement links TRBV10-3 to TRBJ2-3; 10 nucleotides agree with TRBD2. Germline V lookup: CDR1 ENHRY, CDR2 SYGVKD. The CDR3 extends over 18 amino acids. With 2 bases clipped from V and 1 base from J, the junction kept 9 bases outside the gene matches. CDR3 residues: CAISENSGRLIGTDTQYF. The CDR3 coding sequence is TGTGCCATCAGTGAGAATAGCGGGAGGTTAATTGGCACAGATACGCAGTATTTT.

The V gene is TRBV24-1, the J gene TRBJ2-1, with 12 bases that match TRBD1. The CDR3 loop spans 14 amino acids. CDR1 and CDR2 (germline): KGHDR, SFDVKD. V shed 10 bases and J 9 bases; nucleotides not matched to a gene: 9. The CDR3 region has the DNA TGTGCCACTCAGACCGGGACAGGGGGCACTGAGCAGTTCTTC. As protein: CATQTGTGGTEQFF.

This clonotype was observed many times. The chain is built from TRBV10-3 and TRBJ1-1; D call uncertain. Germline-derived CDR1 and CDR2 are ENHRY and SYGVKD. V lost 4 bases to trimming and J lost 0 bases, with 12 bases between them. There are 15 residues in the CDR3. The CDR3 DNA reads TGTGCCATCAGTGTCGTAAAAGGGTTGAACACTGAAGCTTTCTTT. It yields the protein CAISVVKGLNTEAFF.

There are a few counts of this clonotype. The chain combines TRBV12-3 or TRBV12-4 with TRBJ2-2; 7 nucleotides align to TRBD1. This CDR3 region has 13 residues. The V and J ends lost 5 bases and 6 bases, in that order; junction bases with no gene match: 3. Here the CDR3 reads CASSQQGPGELFF. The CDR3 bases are TGTGCCAGCAGTCAACAGGGGCCCGGGGAGCTGTTTTTT.

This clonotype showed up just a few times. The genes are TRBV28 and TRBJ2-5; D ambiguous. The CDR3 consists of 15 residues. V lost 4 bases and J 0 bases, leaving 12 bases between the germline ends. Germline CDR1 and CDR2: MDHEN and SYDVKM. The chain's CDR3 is CASSYLDAYQETQYF. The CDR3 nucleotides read TGTGCCAGCAGTTATCTTGACGCGTACCAAGAGACCCAGTACTTC.

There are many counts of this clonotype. CDR3 DNA: TGTGCCAGCAGCTACCCCCCGTTTAGCTCTGGGGCCAACGTCCTGACTTTC. Amino acid sequence: CASSYPPFSSGANVLTF. The chain combines TRBV7-8 with TRBJ2-6, with no clear D. V was pared by 4 bases and J by 0 bases, with 13 bases between. CDR3 length equals 17 residues. Germline V gives CDR1 SGHVS, CDR2 FQNEAQ. The variable domain in full, with the rest retrieved from reference TRBV7-8 and TRBJ2-6, is GAGVSQSPRYKVAKRGQDVALRCDPISGHVSLFWYQQALGQGPEFLTYFQNEAQLDKSGLPSDRFFAERPEGSVSTLKIQRTQQEDSAVYLCASSYPPFSSGANVLTFGAGSRLTVL.

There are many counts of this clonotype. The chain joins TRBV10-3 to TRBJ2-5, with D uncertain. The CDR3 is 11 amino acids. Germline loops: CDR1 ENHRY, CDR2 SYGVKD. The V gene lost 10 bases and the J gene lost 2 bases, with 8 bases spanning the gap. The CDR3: CATQAQETQYF. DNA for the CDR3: TGTGCCACCCAGGCTCAAGAGACCCAGTACTTC.

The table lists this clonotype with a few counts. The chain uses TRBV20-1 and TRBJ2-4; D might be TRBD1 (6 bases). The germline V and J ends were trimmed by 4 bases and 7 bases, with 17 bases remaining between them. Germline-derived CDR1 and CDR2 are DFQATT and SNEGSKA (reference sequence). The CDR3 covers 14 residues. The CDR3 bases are TGCAGTGCTAAACTAACAGGGAATAAGAACATTCAGTACTTC. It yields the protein CSAKLTGNKNIQYF.

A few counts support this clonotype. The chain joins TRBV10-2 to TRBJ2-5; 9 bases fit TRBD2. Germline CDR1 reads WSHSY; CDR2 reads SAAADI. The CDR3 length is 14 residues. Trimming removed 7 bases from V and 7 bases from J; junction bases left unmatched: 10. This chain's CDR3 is CASKEASGMWTQYF. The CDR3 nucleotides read TGCGCCAGCAAGGAGGCTAGCGGGATGTGGACCCAGTACTTC.